The source of this TCR beta chain is a study of blood T cells in healthy people across ages. Germline assignment: CDR1 MDHEN and CDR2 SYDVKM. This CDR3 is 14 amino acids long. V was shortened by 1 base and J by 6 bases, with 9 bases between the two germline ends. PCR was performed a second time for about 7 to 12 cycles using a sample-barcoded 5' primer and a J-beta primer mix. TCRdb called the 5' RACE reads again in MiXCR, with one record for every CDR3 protein. The table includes about 1.8 million distinct CDR3 sequences, roughly 52% detected once. This clonotype originated in a woman between 40 and 55 years old in good health. The rearrangement joins TRBV28 to TRBJ1-4; D is undetermined. The sample was blood. The CDR3 sequence: CASSLSGYDEKLFF. The CDR3 DNA sequence: TGTGCCAGCAGTTTATCCGGGTACGATGAAAAACTGTTTTTT.